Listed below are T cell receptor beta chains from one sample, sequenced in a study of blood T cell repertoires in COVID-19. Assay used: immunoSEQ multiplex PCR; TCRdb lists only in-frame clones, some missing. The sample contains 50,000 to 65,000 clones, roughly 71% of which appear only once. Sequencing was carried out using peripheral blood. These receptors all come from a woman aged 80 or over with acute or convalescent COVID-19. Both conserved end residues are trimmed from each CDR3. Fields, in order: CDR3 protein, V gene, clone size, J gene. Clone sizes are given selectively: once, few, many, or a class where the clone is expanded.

ASSLIRGGNQPQH,TRBV4-2,-,TRBJ1-5
SVHETSGASGI,TRBV29-1,-,TRBJ2-1
ASTNSGGIYEQY,TRBV7-2,-,TRBJ2-7
ASSEWEGSYEQY,TRBV2,few,TRBJ2-7
ASSRTTGTQETQY,TRBV3-1/TRBV3-2,once,TRBJ2-5
ATSPPTGRASTEQY,TRBV15,-,TRBJ2-7
AWSLSGIYGYT,TRBV30,many,TRBJ1-2
ASSLRGGRAPSEQF,TRBV27,once,TRBJ2-1
ASSFGGGNLAGELF,TRBV28,-,TRBJ2-2
ASSFVRTSGGQETQY,TRBV5-1,once,TRBJ2-5
ATSRDRGPADTQY,TRBV15,few,TRBJ2-3
ASSLSHRENYEQY,TRBV18,few,TRBJ2-7
SVTGGASYEQY,TRBV29-1,-,TRBJ2-7
ASSESGTIIY,TRBV6-1,-,TRBJ1-3
ASSTGQGSQPQH,TRBV7-2,-,TRBJ1-5
ASSPRTGRHYGYT,TRBV27,-,TRBJ1-2
ASSRGTGKQETQY,TRBV5-8,few,TRBJ2-5
ATSENRYGYT,TRBV24-1,-,TRBJ1-2
ASSRDSRNYGYT,TRBV10-1,-,TRBJ1-2
ASSLDLAQDEQY,TRBV7-2,-,TRBJ2-7
ASSLSVRLLAGKHTGELF,TRBV27,few,TRBJ2-2
AWSGDRGYTEAF,TRBV30,-,TRBJ1-1
ASSPRTQDRGSYEQY,TRBV4-1,-,TRBJ2-7
ATSKREVAYYGYT,TRBV15,-,TRBJ1-2
ASSSGSSGSQRGRETQY,TRBV11-3,-,TRBJ2-5
ASSLVILASYNEQF,TRBV7-9,-,TRBJ2-1
ASSMGGAGYT,TRBV19,-,TRBJ1-2
ASSFLAAEGNEQF,TRBV5-6,once,TRBJ2-1
ASSQEGPGTGELF,TRBV4-1,medium-sized,TRBJ2-2
ASSLAFYSSYNEQF,TRBV7-2,-,TRBJ2-1
ASGLVLGASGRASYNEQF,TRBV12-5,once,TRBJ2-1
ASSGQSLYNEQF,TRBV9,-,TRBJ2-1
ASSLDNSGANVLT,TRBV18,-,TRBJ2-6
ASSLRGFYEQY,TRBV5-5,-,TRBJ2-7
ASSPSTGGANYGYT,TRBV18,once,TRBJ1-2
ASSPPREKLF,TRBV28,once,TRBJ1-4
ASSLDGQGRRRAF,TRBV7-8,-,TRBJ1-1
ASSVAAQGRTYEQY,TRBV9,-,TRBJ2-7